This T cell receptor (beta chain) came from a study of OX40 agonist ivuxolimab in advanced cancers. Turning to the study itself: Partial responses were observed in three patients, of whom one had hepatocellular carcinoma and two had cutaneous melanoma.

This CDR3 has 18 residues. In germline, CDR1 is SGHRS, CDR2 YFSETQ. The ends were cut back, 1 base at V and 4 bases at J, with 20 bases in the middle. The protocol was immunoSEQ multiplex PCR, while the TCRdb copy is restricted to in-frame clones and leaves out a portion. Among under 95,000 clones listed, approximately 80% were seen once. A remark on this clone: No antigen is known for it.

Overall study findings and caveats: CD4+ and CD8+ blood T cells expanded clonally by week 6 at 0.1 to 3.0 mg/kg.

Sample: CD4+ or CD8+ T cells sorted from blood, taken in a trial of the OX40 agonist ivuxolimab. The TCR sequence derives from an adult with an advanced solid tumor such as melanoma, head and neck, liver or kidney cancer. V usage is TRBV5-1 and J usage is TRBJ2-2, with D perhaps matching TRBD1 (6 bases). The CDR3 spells CASSLSPHQGRSTGELFF. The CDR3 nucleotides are TGCGCCAGCAGCTTGTCCCCCCACCAGGGGCGGAGCACCGGGGAGCTGTTTTTT.